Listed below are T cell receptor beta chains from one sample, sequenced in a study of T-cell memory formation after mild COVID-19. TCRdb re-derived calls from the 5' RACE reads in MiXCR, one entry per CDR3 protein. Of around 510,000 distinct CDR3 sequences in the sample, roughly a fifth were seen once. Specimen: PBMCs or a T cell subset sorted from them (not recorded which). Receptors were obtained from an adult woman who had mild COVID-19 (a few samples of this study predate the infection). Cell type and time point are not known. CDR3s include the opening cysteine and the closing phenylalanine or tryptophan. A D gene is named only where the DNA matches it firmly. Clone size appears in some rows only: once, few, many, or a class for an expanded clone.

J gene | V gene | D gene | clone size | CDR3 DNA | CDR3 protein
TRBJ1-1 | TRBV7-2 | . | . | TGTGCCAGCAGCTTTGGGGGAGGGGAGTACACTGAAGCTTTCTTT | CASSFGGGEYTEAFF
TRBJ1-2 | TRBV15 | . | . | TGTGCCACCAGCTCGACTACCGAAGCCCGGGCAAGGATGGGGTATGGCTACACCTTC | CATSSTTEARARMGYGYTF
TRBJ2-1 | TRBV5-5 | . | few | TGTGCCAGCAGCGGGGGGTATGAGCAGTTCTTC | CASSGGYEQFF
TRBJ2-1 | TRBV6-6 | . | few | TGTGCCAGCAGTTACTCGAGGGGGGAGGGCAATGAGCAGTTCTTC | CASSYSRGEGNEQFF
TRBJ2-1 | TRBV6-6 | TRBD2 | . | TGTGCCAGCAGTGGACCGGGACTAGCGGGCTACAATGAGCAGTTCTTC | CASSGPGLAGYNEQFF
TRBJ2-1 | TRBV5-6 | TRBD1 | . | TGTGCCAGCAGCATCCGACAGGGCAATGAGCAGTTCTTC | CASSIRQGNEQFF
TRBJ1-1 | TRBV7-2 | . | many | TGTGCCAGCAGCCGCGACAGGAACACTGAAGCTTTCTTT | CASSRDRNTEAFF
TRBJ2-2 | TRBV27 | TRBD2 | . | TGTGCCAGCAGTCAAAGGTCTCGGACTAGCGGGAGGGCCGGGGAGCTGTTTTTT | CASSQRSRTSGRAGELFF
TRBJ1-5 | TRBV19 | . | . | TGTGCCACCCATGGAGGGTCGGAGTTTAGTCAGCCCCAGCATTTT | CATHGGSEFSQPQHF
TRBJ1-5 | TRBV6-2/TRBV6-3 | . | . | TGTGCCAGCAGTTACTCGTTACAGGGCCATCAGCCCCAGCATTTT | CASSYSLQGHQPQHF
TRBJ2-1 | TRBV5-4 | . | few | TGTGCCAGCAGCAACCCCTCCTACAATGAGCAGTTCTTC | CASSNPSYNEQFF
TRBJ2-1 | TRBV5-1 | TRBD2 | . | TGCGCCAGCAGGGGGCCCTGGGCGGGGGGTACATACTCCTACAATGAGCAGTTCTTC | CASRGPWAGGTYSYNEQFF
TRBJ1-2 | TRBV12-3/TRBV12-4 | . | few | TGTGCCAGCAGTTTTTCCGCGGACGGATCTAACTATGGCTACACCTTC | CASSFSADGSNYGYTF
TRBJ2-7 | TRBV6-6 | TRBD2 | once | TGTGCCAGCAGTGACCGGCCCGGACTAGCGGGAGCCCTTTCCGAGCAGTACTTC | CASSDRPGLAGALSEQYF
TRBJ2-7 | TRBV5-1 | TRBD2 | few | TGCGCCAGCAGCTTTGGCCTAGCGGGACCCGAAAACTACGAGCAGTACTTC | CASSFGLAGPENYEQYF
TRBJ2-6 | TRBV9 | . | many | TGTGCCAGCAGCCCCCCCTTATGGGGCGCTGGGGCCAACGTCCTGACTTTC | CASSPPLWGAGANVLTF
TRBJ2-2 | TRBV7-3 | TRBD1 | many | TGTGCCAGCAGCTTATCAGGGGGCACCGGGGAGCTGTTTTTT | CASSLSGGTGELFF
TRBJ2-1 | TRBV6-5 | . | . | TGTGCCAGCAGTTACCGCACGGCAACCTACAATGAGCAGTTCTTC | CASSYRTATYNEQFF
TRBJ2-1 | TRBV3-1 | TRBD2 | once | TGTGCCAGCAGCCCCCGGGGGGGCGGGGGCTATGAGCAGTTCTTC | CASSPRGGGGYEQFF
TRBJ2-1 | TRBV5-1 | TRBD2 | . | TGCGCCAGCAGCTCCGCGGGAGGCGGTGAGCAGTTCTTC | CASSSAGGGEQFF
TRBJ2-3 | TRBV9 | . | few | TGTGCCAGCAGCGTTTCCGGGACTGGATACACAGATACGCAGTATTTT | CASSVSGTGYTDTQYF
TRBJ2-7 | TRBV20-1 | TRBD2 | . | TGCAGTGCTAACCCTATTGAAGCGGGGGTTACCTACGAGCAGTACTTC | CSANPIEAGVTYEQYF
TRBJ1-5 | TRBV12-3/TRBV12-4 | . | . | TGTGCCAGCAGTTACGGACACGGGAATCAGCCCCAGCATTTT | CASSYGHGNQPQHF
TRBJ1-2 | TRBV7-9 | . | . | TGTGCCAGCAGCTCCAACGAAGGCTATGGCTACACCTTC | CASSSNEGYGYTF
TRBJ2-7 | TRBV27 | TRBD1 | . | TGTGCCAGCAGTGCTAGGACAGGGGCCTTTGGGTACGAGCAGTACTTC | CASSARTGAFGYEQYF
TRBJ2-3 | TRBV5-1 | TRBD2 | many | TGCGCCAGTACTAGCGGGAGTCCCGGAGATACGCAGTATTTT | CASTSGSPGDTQYF
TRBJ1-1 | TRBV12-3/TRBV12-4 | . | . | TGTGCCAGCAGGGTGGTGGCAAGGAGAACCCGGAACACTGAAGCTTTCTTT | CASRVVARRTRNTEAFF
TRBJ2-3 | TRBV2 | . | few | TGTGCCAGCGGGGGGCTCAGCACAGATACGCAGTATTTT | CASGGLSTDTQYF
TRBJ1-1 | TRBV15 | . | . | TGTGCCACCAGCAGAGATCTGGGGGGCACTGAAGCTTTCTTT | CATSRDLGGTEAFF
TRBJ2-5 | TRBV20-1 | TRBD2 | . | TGCAGTGCTAGCGGGGGGAAAGAGACCCAGTACTTC | CSASGGKETQYF
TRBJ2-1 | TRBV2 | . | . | TGTGCCAGCATTACGACAGAGTACAATGAGCAGTTCTTC | CASITTEYNEQFF
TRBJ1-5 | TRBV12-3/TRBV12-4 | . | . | TGTGCCAGCAGTTTCGGTCAGGGAATTCAGCCCCAGCATTTT | CASSFGQGIQPQHF
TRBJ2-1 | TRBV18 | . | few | TGTGCCAGCTCACCCCAGCGGGATGAGCAGTTCTTC | CASSPQRDEQFF
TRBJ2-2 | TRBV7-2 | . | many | TGTGCCAGCAGCTTAGAAGGGGCTAGTGTGGGCACCGGGGAGCTGTTTTTT | CASSLEGASVGTGELFF
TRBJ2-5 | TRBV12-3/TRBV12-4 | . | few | TGTGCCAGCCTTATACAGGGAGGTACCCAGTACTTC | CASLIQGGTQYF
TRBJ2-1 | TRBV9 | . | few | TGTGCCAGCAGCGTCACCTACAATGAGCAGTTCTTC | CASSVTYNEQFF
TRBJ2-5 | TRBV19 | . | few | TGTGCCAGTAGTATAGAGGACCACTCGGCCCAGTACTTC | CASSIEDHSAQYF
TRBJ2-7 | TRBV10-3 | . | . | TGTGCCATCAGTGAGGTCTACGAGCAGTACTTC | CAISEVYEQYF
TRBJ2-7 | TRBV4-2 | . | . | TGTGCCAGCAGTTACAGAGGGGGCGAGCAGTACTTC | CASSYRGGEQYF
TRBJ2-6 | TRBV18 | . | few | TGTGCCAGCTCGCAGATGTATTCTGGGGCCAACGTCCTGACTTTC | CASSQMYSGANVLTF
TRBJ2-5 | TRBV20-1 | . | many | TGCAGTGCTCCTCTATCGAAGACCCAGTACTTC | CSAPLSKTQYF
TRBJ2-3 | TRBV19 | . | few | TGTGCCAGTAGTATACCACCCACAGATACGCAGTATTTT | CASSIPPTDTQYF
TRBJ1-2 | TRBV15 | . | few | TGTGCCACCAGCAGAGATGTAGGGGCGATGGATGGCTACACCTTC | CATSRDVGAMDGYTF
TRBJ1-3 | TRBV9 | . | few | TGTGCCAGCAGCGTAGGACACTCTGGAAACACCATATATTTT | CASSVGHSGNTIYF
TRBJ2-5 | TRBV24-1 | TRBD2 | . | TGTGCCACCAGTGATGCCGGGGGGGGACAAGAGACCCAGTACTTC | CATSDAGGGQETQYF
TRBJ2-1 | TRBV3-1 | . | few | TGTGCCAGCAGCCAAGGCTTCGGCTCCTACAATGAGCAGTTCTTC | CASSQGFGSYNEQFF
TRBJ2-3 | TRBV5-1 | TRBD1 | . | TGCGCCAGCAGCTGGGTGAAGGGGGCGTACACAGATACGCAGTATTTT | CASSWVKGAYTDTQYF
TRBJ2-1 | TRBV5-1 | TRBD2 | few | TGCGCCAGCAGCTTGGGTCCCGGACTAGCGGGACCAATTGGAGGGTACAATGAGCAGTTCTTC | CASSLGPGLAGPIGGYNEQFF
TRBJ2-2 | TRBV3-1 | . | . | TGTGCCAGCAGCCAAGCGAGGGGTCCCGGGGAGCTGTTTTTT | CASSQARGPGELFF
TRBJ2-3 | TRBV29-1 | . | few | TGCAGCGTTGAACGGGGGCCATCGGATACGCAGTATTTT | CSVERGPSDTQYF
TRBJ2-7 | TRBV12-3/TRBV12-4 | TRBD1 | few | TGTGCCAGCAGTCCTGGGACAGGGTCGAAGTACGAGCAGTACTTC | CASSPGTGSKYEQYF
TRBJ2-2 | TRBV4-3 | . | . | TGCGCCAGCAGCCAAGGAGGACCTGGGGCCGGGGAGCTGTTTTTT | CASSQGGPGAGELFF